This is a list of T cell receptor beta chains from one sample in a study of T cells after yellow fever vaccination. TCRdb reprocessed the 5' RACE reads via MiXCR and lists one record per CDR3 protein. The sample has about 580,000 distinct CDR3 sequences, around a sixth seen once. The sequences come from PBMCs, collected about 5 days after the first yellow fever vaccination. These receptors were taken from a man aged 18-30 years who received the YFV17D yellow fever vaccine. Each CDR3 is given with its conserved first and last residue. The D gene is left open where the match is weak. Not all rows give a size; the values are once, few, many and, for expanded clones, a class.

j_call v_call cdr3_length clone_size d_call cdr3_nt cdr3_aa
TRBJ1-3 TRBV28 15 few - TGTGCCAGCAGAGGTTGGGCATCCTCTGGAAACACCATATATTTT CASRGWASSGNTIYF
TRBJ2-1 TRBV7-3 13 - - TGTGCCAGCAGCTTAACGGATTCCGGGCGTCCGTTCTTC CASSLTDSGRPFF
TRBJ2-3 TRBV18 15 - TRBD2 TGTGCCAGCTCTCACCATGACGGGGGGGCCGATACGCAGTATTTT CASSHHDGGADTQYF
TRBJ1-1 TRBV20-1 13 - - TGCAGTGCCGGGGCAGGCCAGAACACTGAAGCTTTCTTT CSAGAGQNTEAFF
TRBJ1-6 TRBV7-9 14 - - TGTGCCAGCAGCTTGAGTGGCCGTAATTCACCCCTCCACTTT CASSLSGRNSPLHF
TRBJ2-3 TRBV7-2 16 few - TGTGCCAGCAGCTCAGTTCTGAGATACAGCACAGATACGCAGTATTTT CASSSVLRYSTDTQYF
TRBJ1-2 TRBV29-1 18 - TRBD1 TGCAGCGTTGTATCTACCGGGACAGGGGTTTTCCCTAACTATGGCTACACCTTC CSVVSTGTGVFPNYGYTF
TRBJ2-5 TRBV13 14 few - TGTGCCAGCAGTTCGGGGAGGGGGCAGGAGACCCAGTACTTC CASSSGRGQETQYF
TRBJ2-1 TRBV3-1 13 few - TGTGCCAGCAGCCACAGACATTTCAATGAGCAGTTCTTC CASSHRHFNEQFF
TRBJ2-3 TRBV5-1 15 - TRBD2 TGCGCCAGCAGCTCCTCCGGGACTAGGGGAGATACGCAGTATTTT CASSSSGTRGDTQYF
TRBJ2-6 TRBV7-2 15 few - TGTGCCAGCAGCTTCCGGAGCTCTGGGGCCAACGTCCTGACTTTC CASSFRSSGANVLTF
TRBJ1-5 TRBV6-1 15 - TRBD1 TGTGCCAGCAGTGTCCGGACAGGGGAAGGTCAGCCCCAGCATTTT CASSVRTGEGQPQHF
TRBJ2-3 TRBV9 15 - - TGTGCCAGCAGCGTAGGCGGGACCGGCACAGATACGCAGTATTTT CASSVGGTGTDTQYF
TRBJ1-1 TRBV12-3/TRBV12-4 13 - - TGTGCCAGCAGTCCCGGCCACTACACTGAAGCTTTCTTT CASSPGHYTEAFF
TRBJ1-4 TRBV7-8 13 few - TGTGCCAGCAGCTTCGGACCTAATGAAAAACTGTTTTTT CASSFGPNEKLFF
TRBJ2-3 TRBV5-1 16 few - TGCGCCAGCAGCTTGGTACCGGTGGGGGGTACAGATACGCAGTATTTT CASSLVPVGGTDTQYF